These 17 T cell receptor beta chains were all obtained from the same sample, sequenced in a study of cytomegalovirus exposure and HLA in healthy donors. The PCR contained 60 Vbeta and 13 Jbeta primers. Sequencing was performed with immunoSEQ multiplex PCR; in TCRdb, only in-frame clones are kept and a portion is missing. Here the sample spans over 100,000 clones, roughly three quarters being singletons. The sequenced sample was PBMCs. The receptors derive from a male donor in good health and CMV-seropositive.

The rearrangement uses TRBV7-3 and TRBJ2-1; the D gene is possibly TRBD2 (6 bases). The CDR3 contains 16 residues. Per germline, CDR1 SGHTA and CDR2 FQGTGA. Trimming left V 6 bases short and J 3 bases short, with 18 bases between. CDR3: CASRSLSGEDYNEQFF. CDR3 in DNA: TGTGCCAGCAGGTCCCTTAGCGGAGAGGACTACAATGAGCAGTTCTTC.

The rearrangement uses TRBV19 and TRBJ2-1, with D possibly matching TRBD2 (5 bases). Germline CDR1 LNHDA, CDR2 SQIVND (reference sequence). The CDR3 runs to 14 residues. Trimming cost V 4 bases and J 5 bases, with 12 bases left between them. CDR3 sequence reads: CASSTLAYDNEQFF. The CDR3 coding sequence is TGTGCCAGTAGTACCTTAGCGTACGACAATGAGCAGTTCTTC.

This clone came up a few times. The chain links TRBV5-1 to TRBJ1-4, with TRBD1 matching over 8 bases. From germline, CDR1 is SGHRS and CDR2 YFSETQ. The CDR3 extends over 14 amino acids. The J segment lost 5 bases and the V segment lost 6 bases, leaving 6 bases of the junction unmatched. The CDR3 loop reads CASNQGQANEKLFF. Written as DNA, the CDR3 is TGCGCCAGCAACCAGGGACAGGCGAATGAAAAACTGTTTTTT.

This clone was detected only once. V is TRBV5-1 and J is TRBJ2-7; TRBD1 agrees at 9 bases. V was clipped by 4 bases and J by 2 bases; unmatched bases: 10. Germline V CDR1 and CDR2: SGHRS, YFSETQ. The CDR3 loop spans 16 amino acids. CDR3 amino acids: CASSPVPGQGTYEQYF. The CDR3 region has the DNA TGCGCCAGCAGCCCGGTCCCGGGACAGGGAACCTACGAGCAGTACTTC.

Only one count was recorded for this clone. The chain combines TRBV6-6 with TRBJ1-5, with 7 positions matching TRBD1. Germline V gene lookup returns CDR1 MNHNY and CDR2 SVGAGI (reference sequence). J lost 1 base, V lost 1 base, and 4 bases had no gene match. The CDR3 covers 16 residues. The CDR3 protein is CASSYYYRGSNQPQHF. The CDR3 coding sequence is TGTGCCAGCAGTTACTACTACAGGGGCAGCAATCAGCCCCAGCATTTT.

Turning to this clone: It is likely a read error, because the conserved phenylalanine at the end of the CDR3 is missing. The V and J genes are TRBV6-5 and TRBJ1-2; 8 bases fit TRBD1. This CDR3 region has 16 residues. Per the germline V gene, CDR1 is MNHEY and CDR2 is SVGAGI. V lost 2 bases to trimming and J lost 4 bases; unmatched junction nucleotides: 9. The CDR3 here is CASSYSGRGRGYGYTS. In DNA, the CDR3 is TGTGCCAGCAGTTACAGTGGCAGGGGGCGAGGCTATGGCTACACCTCC.

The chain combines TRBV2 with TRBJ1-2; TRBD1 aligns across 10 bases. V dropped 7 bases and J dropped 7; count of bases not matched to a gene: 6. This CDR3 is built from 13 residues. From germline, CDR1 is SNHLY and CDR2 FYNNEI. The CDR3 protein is CASTGQGVGGYTF. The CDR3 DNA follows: TGTGCCAGCACCGGACAGGGGGTAGGTGGCTACACCTTC.

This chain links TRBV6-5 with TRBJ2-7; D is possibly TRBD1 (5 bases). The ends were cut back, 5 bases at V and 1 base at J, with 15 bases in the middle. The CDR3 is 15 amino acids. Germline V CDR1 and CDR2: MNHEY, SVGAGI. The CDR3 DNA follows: TGTGCCAGCAGTCTCCGGCGACAGCGATCCTACGAGCAGTACTTC. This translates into CASSLRRQRSYEQYF.

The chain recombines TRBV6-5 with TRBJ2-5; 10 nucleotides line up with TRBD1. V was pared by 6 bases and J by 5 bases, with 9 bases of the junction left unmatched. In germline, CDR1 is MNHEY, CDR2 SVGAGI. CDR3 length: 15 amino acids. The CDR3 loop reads CASRSGTGVWETQYF. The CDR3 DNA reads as TGTGCCAGCAGATCCGGGACAGGGGTGTGGGAGACCCAGTACTTC.

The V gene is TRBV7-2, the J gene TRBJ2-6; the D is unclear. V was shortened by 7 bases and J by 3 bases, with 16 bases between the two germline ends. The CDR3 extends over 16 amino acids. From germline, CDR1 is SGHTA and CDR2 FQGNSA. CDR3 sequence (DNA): TGTGCCAGCACCCCCAATATTCTAGATGGGGCCAACGTCCTGACTTTC. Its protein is CASTPNILDGANVLTF.

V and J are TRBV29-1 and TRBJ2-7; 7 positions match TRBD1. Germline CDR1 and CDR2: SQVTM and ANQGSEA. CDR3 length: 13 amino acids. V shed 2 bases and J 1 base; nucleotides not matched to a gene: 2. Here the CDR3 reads CSVETQGSYEQYF. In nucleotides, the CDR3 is TGCAGCGTTGAAACACAGGGGTCCTACGAGCAGTACTTC.

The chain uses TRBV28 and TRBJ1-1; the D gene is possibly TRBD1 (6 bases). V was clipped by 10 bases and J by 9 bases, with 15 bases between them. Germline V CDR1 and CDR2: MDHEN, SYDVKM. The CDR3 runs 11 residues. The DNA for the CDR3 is TGTGCCACCTCACTGCAGGGGAAAGCTTTCTTT. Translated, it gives CATSLQGKAFF.

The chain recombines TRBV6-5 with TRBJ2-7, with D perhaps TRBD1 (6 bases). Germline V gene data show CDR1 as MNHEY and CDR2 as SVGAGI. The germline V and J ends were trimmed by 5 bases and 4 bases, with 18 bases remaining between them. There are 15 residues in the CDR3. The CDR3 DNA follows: TGTGCCAGCAGTCACAGACAGGTTGTGCGGTACGAGCAGTACTTC. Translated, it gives CASSHRQVVRYEQYF.

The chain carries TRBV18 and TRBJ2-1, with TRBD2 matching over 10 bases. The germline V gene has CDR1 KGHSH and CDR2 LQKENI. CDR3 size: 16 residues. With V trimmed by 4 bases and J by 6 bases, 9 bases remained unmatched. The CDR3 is CASSRGAGGPSNEQFF. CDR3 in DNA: TGTGCCAGCTCACGAGGAGCGGGAGGGCCTTCCAATGAGCAGTTCTTC.

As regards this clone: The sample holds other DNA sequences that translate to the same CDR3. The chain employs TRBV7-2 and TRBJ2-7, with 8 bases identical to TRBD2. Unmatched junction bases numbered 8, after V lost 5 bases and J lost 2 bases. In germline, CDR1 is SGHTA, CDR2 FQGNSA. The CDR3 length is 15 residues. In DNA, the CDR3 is TGTGCCAGCAGCCCCACTAGCGGTTCTCCCTACGAGCAGTACTTC. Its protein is CASSPTSGSPYEQYF.

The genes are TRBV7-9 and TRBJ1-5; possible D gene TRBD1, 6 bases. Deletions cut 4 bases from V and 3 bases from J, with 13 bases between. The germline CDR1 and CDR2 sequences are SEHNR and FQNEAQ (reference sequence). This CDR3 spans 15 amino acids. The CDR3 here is CASSSGDGLNQPQHF. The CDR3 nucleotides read TGTGCCAGCAGCTCAGGGGACGGACTCAATCAGCCCCAGCATTTT.

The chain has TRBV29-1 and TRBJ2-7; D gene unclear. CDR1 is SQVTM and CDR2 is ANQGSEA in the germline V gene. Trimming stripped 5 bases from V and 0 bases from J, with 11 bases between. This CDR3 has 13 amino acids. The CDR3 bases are TGCAGCGTTAGTCCAGGTATCTCCTACGAGCAGTACTTC. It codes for CSVSPGISYEQYF.